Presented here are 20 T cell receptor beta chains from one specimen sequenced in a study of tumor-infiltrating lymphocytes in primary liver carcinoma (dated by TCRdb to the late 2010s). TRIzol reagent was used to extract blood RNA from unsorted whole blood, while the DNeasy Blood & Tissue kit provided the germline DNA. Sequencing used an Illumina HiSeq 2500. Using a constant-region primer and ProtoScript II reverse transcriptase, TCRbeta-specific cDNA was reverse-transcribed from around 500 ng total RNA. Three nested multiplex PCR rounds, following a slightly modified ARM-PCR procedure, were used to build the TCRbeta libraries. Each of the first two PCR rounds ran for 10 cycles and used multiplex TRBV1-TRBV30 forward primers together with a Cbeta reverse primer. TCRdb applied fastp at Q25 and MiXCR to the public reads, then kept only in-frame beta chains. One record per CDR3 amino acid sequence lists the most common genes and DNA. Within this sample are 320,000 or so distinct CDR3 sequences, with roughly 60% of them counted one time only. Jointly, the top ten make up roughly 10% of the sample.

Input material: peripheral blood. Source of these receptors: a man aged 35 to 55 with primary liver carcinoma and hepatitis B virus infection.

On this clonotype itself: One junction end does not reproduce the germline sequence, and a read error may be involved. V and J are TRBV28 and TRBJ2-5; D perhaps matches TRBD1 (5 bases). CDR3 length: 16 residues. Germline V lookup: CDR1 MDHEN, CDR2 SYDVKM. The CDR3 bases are TGTGCTAGCAGCCGGACGACAGTGGATTACCTAGAGACCCAGTACTTC. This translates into CASSRTTVDYLETQYF.

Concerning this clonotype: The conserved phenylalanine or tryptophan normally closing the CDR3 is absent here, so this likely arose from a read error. CDR3 nucleotide sequence: TGTGCCAGCAGCCTGCAGGGGTATAATTCACTCCTCCACCTT. Translating it yields CASSLQGYNSLLHL. The chain joins TRBV11-1 to TRBJ1-6; D may be TRBD1 (6 bases). CDR1 is SGHAT, CDR2 FQDESV, per germline (reference sequence). This CDR3 has 14 amino acids.

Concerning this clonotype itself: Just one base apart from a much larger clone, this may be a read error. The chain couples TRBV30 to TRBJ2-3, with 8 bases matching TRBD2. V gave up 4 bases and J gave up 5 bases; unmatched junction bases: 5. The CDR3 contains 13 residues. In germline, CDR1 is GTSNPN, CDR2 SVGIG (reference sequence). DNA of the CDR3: TGTGCCTGGATCAAGCGGGAGAGAGATACGCAGTATTTT. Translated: CAWIKRERDTQYF.

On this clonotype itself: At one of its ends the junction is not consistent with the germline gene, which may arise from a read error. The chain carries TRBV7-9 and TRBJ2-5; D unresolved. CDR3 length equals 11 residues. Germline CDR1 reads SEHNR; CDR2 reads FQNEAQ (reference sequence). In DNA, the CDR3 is TGTGGCAGCCAGGAACAAGAGACCCAGTACTTC. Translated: CGSQEQETQYF.

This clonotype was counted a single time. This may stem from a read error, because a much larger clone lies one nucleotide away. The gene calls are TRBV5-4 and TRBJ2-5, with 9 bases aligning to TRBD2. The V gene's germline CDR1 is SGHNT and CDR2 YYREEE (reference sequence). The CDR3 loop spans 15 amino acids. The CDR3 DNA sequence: TGTGCCACCAGCGGAAAGACTAGCGGCCAAGAGACCCAGTACTTC. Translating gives CATSGKTSGQETQYF.

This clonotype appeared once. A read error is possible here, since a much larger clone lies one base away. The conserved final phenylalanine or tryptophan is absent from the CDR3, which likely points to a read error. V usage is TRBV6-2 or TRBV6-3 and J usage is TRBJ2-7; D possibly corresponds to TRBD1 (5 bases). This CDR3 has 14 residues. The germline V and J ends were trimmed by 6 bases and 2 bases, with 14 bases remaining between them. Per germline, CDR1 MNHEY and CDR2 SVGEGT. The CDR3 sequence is CASRALGLTYEQYL. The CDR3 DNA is TGTGCCAGCAGGGCCCTGGGGCTGACCTACGAGCAGTACTTA.

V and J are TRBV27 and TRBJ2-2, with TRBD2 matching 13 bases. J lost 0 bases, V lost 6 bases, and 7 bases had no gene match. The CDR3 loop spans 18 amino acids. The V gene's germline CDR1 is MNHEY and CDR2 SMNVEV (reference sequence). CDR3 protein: CASSRLAGGSANTGELFF. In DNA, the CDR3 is TGTGCCAGCAGCCGACTAGCGGGAGGATCTGCGAACACCGGGGAGCTGTTTTTT.

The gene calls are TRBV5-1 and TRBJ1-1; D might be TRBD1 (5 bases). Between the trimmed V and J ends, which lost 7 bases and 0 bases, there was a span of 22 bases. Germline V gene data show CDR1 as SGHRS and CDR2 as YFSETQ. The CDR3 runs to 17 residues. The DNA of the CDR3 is TGCGCCAGCGCGAGGGAACCCGGGACGGGTGTGAACACTGAAGCTTTCTTT. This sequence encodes CASAREPGTGVNTEAFF.

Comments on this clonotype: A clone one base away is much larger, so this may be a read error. For the CDR3, the DNA is TGTGCCAGCAGCTTTCCCGGACTAGCGGGAAATGCCTCCTACAATGAGCAGTTCTTC. As protein: CASSFPGLAGNASYNEQFF. The chain recombines TRBV12-1 with TRBJ2-1; TRBD2, as called in the table, went unchecked against the DNA. TRBV12-1 is annotated as a pseudogene. This CDR3 has 19 amino acids.

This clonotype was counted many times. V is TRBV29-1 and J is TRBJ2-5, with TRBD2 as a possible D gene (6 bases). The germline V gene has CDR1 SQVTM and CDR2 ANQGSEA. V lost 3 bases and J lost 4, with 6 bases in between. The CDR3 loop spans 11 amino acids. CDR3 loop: CSVEGGETQYF. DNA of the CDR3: TGCAGCGTTGAGGGGGGAGAGACCCAGTACTTC.

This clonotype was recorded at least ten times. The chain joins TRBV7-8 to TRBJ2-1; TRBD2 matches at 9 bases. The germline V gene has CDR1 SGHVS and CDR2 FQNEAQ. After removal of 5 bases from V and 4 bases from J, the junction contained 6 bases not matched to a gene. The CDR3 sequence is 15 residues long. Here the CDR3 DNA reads TGTGCCAGCAGCGCCGCTAGCGGGGTATACAATGAGCAGTTCTTC. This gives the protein CASSAASGVYNEQFF.

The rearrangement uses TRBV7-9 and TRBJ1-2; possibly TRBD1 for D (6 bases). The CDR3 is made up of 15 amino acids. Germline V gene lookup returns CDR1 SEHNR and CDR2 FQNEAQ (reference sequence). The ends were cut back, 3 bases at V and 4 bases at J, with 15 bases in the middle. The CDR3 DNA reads TGTGCCAGCAGCTTTGCTCAGGACAGCATCTATGGCTACACCTTC. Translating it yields CASSFAQDSIYGYTF. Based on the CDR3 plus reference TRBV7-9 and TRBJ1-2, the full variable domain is DTGVSQNPRHKITKRGQNVTFRCDPISEHNRLYWYRQTLGQGPEFLTYFQNEAQLEKSRLLSDRFSAERPKGSFSTLEIQRTEQGDSAMYLCASSFAQDSIYGYTFGSGTRLTVV.

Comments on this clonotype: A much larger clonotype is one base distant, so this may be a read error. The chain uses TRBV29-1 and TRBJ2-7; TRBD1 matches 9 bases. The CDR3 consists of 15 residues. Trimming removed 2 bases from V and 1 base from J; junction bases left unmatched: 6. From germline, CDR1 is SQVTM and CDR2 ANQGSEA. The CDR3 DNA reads TGCAGCGTTGAAAACCAGGGACAGGGATCCTACGAGCAGTACTTC. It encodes CSVENQGQGSYEQYF.

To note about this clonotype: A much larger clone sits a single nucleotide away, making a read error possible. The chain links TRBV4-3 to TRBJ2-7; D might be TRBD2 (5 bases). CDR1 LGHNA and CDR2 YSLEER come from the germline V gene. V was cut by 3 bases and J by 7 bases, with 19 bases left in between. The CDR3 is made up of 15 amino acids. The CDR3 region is CASSHDPGSLGEQYF. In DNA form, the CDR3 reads TGCGCCAGCAGCCATGATCCGGGGAGCCTAGGGGAGCAGTACTTC.

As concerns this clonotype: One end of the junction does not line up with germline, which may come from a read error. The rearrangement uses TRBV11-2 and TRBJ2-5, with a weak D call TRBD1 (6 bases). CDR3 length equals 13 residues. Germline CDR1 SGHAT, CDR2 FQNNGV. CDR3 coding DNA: TGTACCAGCAGCCAGGGGCGACAAGAGACCCAGTACTTC. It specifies CTSSQGRQETQYF.

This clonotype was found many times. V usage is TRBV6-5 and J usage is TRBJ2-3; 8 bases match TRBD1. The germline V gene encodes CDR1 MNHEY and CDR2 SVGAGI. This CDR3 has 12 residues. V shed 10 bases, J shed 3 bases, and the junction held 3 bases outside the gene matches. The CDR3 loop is CATGQGTDTQYF. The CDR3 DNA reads TGTGCCACAGGACAGGGAACAGATACGCAGTATTTT.

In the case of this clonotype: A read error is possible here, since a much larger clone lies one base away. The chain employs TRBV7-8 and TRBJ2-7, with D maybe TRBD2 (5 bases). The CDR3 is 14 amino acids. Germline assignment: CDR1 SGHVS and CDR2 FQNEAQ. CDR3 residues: CASSLASGTYDQYF. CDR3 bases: TGTGCCAGCAGCTTAGCTTCGGGAACCTACGATCAGTACTTC.

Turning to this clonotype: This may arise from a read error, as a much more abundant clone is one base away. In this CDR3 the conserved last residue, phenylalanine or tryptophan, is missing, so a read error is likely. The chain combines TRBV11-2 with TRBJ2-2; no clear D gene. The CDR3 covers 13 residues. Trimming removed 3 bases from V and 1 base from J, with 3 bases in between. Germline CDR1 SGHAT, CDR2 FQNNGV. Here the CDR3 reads CASSFRNTGELFS. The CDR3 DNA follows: TGTGCCAGCAGCTTTCGGAACACCGGGGAGCTGTTTTCT.

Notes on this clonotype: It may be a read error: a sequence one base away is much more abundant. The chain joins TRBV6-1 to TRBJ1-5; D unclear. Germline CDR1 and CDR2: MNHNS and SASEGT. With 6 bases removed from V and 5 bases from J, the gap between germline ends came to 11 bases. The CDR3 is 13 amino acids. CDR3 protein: CASSKGPYQPQHF. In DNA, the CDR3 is TGTGCCAGCAGCAAAGGGCCTTATCAGCCCCAGCATTTT.

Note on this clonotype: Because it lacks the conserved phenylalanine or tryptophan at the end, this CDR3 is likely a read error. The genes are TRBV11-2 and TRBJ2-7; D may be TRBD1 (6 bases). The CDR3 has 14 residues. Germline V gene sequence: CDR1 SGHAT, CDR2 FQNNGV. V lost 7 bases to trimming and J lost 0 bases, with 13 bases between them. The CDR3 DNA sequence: TGTGCCAGCACCGAGGGGGTCCTCTCCTACGAGCAGTACTCC. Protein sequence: CASTEGVLSYEQYS.